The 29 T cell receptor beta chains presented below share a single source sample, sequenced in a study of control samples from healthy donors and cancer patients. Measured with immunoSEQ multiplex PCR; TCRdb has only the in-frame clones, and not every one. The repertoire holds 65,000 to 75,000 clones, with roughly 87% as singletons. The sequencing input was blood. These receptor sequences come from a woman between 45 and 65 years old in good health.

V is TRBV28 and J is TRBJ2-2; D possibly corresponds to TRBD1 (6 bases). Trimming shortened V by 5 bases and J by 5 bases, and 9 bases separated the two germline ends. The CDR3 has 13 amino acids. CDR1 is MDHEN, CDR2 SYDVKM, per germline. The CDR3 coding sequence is TGTGCCAGCAGTCCCACAGGGACCGGGGAGCTGTTTTTT. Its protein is CASSPTGTGELFF. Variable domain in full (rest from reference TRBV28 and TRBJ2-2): DVKVTQSSRYLVKRTGEKVFLECVQDMDHENMFWYRQDPGLGLRLIYFSYDVKMKEKGDIPEGYSVSREKKERFSLILESASTNQTSMYLCASSPTGTGELFFGEGSRLTVL.

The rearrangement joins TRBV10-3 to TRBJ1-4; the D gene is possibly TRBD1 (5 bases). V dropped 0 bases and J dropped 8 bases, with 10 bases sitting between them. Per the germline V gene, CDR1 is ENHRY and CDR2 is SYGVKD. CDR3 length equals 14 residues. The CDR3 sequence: CAISESSEGEKLFF. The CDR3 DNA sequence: TGTGCCATCAGTGAGTCTTCTGAGGGGGAAAAACTGTTTTTT.

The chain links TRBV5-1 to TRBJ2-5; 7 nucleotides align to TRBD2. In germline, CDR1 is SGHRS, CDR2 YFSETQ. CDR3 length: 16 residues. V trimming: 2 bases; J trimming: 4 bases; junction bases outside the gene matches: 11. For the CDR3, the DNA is TGCGCCAGCAGCTTTGGGGGAGGGCCTATAGGAGAGACCCAGTACTTC. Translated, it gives CASSFGGGPIGETQYF.

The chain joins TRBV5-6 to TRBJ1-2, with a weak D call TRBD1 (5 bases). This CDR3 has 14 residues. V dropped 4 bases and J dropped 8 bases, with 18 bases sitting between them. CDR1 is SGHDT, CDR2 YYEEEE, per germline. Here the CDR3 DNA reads TGTGCCAGCAGCCCTGGTGGGGCAGGAGGAGGCTACACCTTC. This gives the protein CASSPGGAGGGYTF.

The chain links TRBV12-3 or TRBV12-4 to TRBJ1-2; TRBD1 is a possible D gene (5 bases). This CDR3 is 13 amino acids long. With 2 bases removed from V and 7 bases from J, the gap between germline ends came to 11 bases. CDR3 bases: TGTGCCAGCAGTTTAAGGGGAAGAGGTGGCTACACCTTC. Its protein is CASSLRGRGGYTF.

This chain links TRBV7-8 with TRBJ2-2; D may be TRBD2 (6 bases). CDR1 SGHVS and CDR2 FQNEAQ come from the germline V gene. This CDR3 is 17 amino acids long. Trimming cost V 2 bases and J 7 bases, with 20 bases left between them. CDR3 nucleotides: TGTGCCAGCAGCTTAAGTCGGGTTGGTGCGGGGATCGGGGAGCTGTTTTTT. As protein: CASSLSRVGAGIGELFF.

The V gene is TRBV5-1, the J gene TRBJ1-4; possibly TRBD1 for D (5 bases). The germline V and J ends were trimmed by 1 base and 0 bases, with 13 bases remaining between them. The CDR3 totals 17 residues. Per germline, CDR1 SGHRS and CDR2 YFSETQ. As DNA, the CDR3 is TGCGCCAGCAGCTTGCGGGACTGGGGGGCAACTAATGAAAAACTGTTTTTT. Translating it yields CASSLRDWGATNEKLFF.

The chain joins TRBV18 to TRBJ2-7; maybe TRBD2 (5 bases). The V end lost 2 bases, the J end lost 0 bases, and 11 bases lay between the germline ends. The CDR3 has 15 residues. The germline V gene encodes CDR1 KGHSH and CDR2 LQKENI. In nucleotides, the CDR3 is TGTGCCAGCTCACCAAGGGCTGGGAGCTCCTACGAGCAGTACTTC. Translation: CASSPRAGSSYEQYF.

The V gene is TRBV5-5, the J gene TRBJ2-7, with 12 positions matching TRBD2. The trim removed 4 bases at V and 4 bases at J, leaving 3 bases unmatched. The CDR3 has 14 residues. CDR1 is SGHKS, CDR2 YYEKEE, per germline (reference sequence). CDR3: CASSPSGRAYEQYF. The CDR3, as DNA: TGTGCCAGCAGCCCTAGCGGGAGGGCGTACGAGCAGTACTTC.

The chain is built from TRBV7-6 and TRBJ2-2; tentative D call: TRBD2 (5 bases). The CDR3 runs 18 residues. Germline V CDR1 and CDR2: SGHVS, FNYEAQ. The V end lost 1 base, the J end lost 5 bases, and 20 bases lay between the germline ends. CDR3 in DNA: TGTGCCAGCAGCTTAGATGTTTTAGAGGGAGTGGGAACCGGGGAGCTGTTTTTT. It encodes CASSLDVLEGVGTGELFF.

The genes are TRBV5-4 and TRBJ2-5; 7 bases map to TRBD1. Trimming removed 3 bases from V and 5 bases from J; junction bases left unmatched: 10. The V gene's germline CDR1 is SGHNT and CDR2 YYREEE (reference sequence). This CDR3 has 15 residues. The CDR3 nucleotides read TGTGCCAGCAGCTGGGGACAGTCCTCAGGGGAGACCCAGTACTTC. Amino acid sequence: CASSWGQSSGETQYF.

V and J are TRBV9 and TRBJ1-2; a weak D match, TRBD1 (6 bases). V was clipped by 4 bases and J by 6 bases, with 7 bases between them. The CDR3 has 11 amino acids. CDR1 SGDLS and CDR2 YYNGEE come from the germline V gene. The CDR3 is CASSPGDGYTF. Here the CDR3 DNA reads TGTGCCAGCAGCCCAGGGGATGGCTACACCTTC.

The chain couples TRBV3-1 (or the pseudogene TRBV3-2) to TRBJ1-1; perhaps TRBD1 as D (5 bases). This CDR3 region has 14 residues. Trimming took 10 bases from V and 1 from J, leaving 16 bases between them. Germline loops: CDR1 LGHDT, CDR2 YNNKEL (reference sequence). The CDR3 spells CAISKSGANTEAFF. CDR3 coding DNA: TGTGCCATCTCAAAATCCGGGGCGAACACTGAAGCTTTCTTT.

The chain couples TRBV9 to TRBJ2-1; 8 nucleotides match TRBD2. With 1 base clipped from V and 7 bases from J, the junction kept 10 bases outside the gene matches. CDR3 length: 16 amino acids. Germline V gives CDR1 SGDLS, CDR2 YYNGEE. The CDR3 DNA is TGTGCCAGCAGCGTATCAAGCGGGAGAGTAGGGAATGAGCAGTTCTTC. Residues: CASSVSSGRVGNEQFF.

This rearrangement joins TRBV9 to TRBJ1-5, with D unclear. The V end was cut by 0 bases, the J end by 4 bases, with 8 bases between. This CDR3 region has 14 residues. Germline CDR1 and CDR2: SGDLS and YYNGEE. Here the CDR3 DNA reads TGTGCCAGCAGCGTAGGGGCAGAGAATCAGCCCCAGCATTTT. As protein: CASSVGAENQPQHF.

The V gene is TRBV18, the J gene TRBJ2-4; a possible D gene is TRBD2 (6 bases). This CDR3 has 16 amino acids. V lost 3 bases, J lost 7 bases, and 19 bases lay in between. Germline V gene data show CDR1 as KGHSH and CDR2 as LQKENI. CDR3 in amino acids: CASSPVGTGGENIQYF. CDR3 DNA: TGTGCCAGCTCACCGGTTGGGACCGGAGGGGAGAACATTCAGTACTTC.

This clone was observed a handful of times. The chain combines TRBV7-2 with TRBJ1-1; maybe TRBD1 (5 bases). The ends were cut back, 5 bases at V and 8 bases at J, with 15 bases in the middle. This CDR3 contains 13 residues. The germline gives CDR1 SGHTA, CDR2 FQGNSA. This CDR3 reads CASSPPGTREAFF. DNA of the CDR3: TGTGCCAGCAGCCCCCCTGGGACTCGGGAAGCTTTCTTT.

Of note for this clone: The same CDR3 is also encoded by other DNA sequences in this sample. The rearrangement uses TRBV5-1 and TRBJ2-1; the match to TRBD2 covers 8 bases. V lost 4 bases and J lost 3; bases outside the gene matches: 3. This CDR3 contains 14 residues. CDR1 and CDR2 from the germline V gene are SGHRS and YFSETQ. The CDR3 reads CASSSAGGYNEQFF. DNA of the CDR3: TGCGCCAGCAGCAGCGCGGGAGGCTACAATGAGCAGTTCTTC.

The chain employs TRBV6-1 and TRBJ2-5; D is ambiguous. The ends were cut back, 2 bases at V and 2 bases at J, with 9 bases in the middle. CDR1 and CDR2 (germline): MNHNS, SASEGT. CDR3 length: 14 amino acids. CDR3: CASSEYVQQETQYF. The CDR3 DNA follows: TGTGCCAGCAGTGAATATGTACAACAAGAGACCCAGTACTTC.

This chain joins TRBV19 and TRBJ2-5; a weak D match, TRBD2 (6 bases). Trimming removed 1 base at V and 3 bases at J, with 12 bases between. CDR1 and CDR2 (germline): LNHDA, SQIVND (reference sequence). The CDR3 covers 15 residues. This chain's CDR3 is CASSIGGTVKETQYF. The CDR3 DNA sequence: TGTGCCAGTAGTATAGGAGGGACTGTAAAAGAGACCCAGTACTTC.

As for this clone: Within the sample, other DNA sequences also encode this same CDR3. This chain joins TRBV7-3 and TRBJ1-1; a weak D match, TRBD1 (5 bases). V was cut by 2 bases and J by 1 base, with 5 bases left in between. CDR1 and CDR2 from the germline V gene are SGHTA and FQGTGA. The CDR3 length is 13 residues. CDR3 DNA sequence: TGTGCCAGCAGCTTACAGGGGAACACTGAAGCTTTCTTT. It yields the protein CASSLQGNTEAFF.

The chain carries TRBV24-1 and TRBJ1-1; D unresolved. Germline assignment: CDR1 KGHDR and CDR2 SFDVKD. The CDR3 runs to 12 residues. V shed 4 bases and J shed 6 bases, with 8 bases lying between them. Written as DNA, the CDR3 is TGTGCCACCAGTGACCCGGACTCTGAAGCTTTCTTT. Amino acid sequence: CATSDPDSEAFF.

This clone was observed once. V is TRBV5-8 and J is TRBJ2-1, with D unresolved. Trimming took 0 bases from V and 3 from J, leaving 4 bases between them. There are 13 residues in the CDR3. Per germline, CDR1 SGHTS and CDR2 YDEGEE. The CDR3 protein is CASSLENYNEQFF. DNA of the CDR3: TGTGCCAGCAGCTTGGAGAACTACAATGAGCAGTTCTTC.

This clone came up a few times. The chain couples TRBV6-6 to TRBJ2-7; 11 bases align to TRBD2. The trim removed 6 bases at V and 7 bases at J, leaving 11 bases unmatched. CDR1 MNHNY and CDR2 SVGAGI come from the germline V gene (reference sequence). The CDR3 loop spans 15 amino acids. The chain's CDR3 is CASSSTSGRSREQYF. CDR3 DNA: TGTGCCAGCAGCTCAACTAGCGGGAGATCGAGGGAGCAGTACTTC.

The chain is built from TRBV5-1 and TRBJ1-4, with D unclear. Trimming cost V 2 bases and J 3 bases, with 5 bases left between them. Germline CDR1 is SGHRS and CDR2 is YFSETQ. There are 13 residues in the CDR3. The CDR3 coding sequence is TGCGCCAGCAGCTTCGGGGCTAATGAAAAACTGTTTTTT. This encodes CASSFGANEKLFF.

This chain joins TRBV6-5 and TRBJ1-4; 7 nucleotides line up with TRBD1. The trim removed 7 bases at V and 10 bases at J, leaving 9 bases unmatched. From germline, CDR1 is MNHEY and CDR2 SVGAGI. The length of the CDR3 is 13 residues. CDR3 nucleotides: TGTGCCAGCACCCCCTGGACAGGCGTAAAACTGTTTTTT. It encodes CASTPWTGVKLFF.

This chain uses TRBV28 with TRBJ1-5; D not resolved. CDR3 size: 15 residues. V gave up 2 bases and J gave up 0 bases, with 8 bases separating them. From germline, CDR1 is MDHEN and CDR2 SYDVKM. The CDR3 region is CASSLETYSNQPQHF. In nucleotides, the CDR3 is TGTGCCAGCAGTTTAGAGACCTATAGCAATCAGCCCCAGCATTTT.

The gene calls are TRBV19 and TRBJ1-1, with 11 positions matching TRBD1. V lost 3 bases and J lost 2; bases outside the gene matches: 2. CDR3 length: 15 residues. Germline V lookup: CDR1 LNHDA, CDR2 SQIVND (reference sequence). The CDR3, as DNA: TGTGCCAGTAGTATGGACAGGGGGCACAACACTGAAGCTTTCTTT. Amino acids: CASSMDRGHNTEAFF.

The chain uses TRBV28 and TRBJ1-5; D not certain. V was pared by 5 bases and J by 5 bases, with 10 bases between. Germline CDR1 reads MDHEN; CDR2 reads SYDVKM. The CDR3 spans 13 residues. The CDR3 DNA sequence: TGTGCCAGCAGTACGGGGAGTCATCAGCCCCAGCATTTT. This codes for CASSTGSHQPQHF.